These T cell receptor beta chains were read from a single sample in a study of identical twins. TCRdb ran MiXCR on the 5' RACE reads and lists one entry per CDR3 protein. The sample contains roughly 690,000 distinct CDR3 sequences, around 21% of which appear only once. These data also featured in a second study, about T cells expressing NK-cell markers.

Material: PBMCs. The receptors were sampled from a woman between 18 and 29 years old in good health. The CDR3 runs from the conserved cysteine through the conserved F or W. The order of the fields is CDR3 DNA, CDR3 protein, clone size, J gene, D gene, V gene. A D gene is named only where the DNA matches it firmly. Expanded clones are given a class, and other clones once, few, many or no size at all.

cdr3_nt: TGCGCCAGCAGCGCCCAGACTAGGGGGGAGACCCAGTACTTC; cdr3_aa: CASSAQTRGETQYF; clone_size: -; j_call: TRBJ2-5; d_call: -; v_call: TRBV4-3
cdr3_nt: TGTGCCAGCACCGCCGGGGCAGACTATGGCTACACCTTC; cdr3_aa: CASTAGADYGYTF; clone_size: few; j_call: TRBJ1-2; d_call: -; v_call: TRBV6-6
cdr3_nt: TGCGCCAGCAGCTTTTCGACAGGGGGCTTCATGAACACTGAAGCTTTCTTT; cdr3_aa: CASSFSTGGFMNTEAFF; clone_size: few; j_call: TRBJ1-1; d_call: TRBD1; v_call: TRBV5-1
cdr3_nt: TGTGCCAGCAGCCGTTACCCTGGGGGGACAGGGGGCTCCTACGAGCAGTACTTC; cdr3_aa: CASSRYPGGTGGSYEQYF; clone_size: once; j_call: TRBJ2-7; d_call: TRBD1; v_call: TRBV11-2
cdr3_nt: TGCAGCGCCTCCGGACAGGGTGGCCATGAGCAGTTCTTC; cdr3_aa: CSASGQGGHEQFF; clone_size: -; j_call: TRBJ2-1; d_call: TRBD1; v_call: TRBV29-1
cdr3_nt: TGTGCCAGTAGTATGAGGCGATACAAGAACACCGGGGAGCTGTTTTTT; cdr3_aa: CASSMRRYKNTGELFF; clone_size: -; j_call: TRBJ2-2; d_call: -; v_call: TRBV19
cdr3_nt: TGTGCCAGCACCCGAAACGAGGTAGACACGGAGACCCAGTACTTC; cdr3_aa: CASTRNEVDTETQYF; clone_size: -; j_call: TRBJ2-5; d_call: -; v_call: TRBV6-1
cdr3_nt: TGCAGTGCCCGACGTAATGGGGCAGGGGTAACTGGGGCCAACGTCCTGACTTTC; cdr3_aa: CSARRNGAGVTGANVLTF; clone_size: -; j_call: TRBJ2-6; d_call: -; v_call: TRBV20-1
cdr3_nt: TGCGCCAGCAGCCTACCCACAGGGGGCACAACAGATACGCAGTATTTT; cdr3_aa: CASSLPTGGTTDTQYF; clone_size: -; j_call: TRBJ2-3; d_call: TRBD1; v_call: TRBV5-1
cdr3_nt: TGCAGTGCTAGAGGCACCTCTGGGGCCAACGTCCTGACTTTC; cdr3_aa: CSARGTSGANVLTF; clone_size: few; j_call: TRBJ2-6; d_call: -; v_call: TRBV20-1
cdr3_nt: TGTGCCAGCAGTTACACTGTGGACAGGGCAGCCGAGCAGTACTTC; cdr3_aa: CASSYTVDRAAEQYF; clone_size: few; j_call: TRBJ2-7; d_call: TRBD1; v_call: TRBV6-5
cdr3_nt: TGTGCCAGCAGCTTAAGCCTAGCAACTACCGGGGAGCTGTTTTTT; cdr3_aa: CASSLSLATTGELFF; clone_size: -; j_call: TRBJ2-2; d_call: -; v_call: TRBV11-2
cdr3_nt: -; cdr3_aa: CASCKMKNCFF; clone_size: -; j_call: TRBJ1-4; d_call: -; v_call: TRBV25-1
cdr3_nt: TGTGCCAGCAGCGAAGGACAGGGGGCAAACACTGAAGCTTTCTTT; cdr3_aa: CASSEGQGANTEAFF; clone_size: many; j_call: TRBJ1-1; d_call: TRBD1; v_call: TRBV9
cdr3_nt: TGTGCCAGCAGCTTTTTCGACAGATACGAGCAGTACTTC; cdr3_aa: CASSFFDRYEQYF; clone_size: few; j_call: TRBJ2-7; d_call: -; v_call: TRBV7-9
cdr3_nt: TGTGCCAGCAGCTTCATCAAAGCGGAGCTCTACAATGAGCAGTTCTTC; cdr3_aa: CASSFIKAELYNEQFF; clone_size: -; j_call: TRBJ2-1; d_call: -; v_call: TRBV7-8
cdr3_nt: TGTGCCACCAGTGATACGCAGACTCGGGCGGATGAGCAGTTCTTC; cdr3_aa: CATSDTQTRADEQFF; clone_size: few; j_call: TRBJ2-1; d_call: -; v_call: TRBV24-1
cdr3_nt: TGCAGTGCTACACCAGGGATTCCCGGGGAGCTGTTTTTT; cdr3_aa: CSATPGIPGELFF; clone_size: -; j_call: TRBJ2-2; d_call: -; v_call: TRBV20-1
cdr3_nt: TGTGCCAGCAGTGTGGAACTAGCGGGGGCCTACAATGAGCAGTTCTTC; cdr3_aa: CASSVELAGAYNEQFF; clone_size: many; j_call: TRBJ2-1; d_call: TRBD2; v_call: TRBV2
cdr3_nt: TGTGCCAGCAGCTTGGACCCACGCACAGATACGCAGTATTTT; cdr3_aa: CASSLDPRTDTQYF; clone_size: few; j_call: TRBJ2-3; d_call: -; v_call: TRBV7-2
cdr3_nt: TGCAGTGCTAACGGAAGACAACTAGCGGGAGGCGCAGATACGCAGTATTTT; cdr3_aa: CSANGRQLAGGADTQYF; clone_size: -; j_call: TRBJ2-3; d_call: TRBD2; v_call: TRBV20-1
cdr3_nt: TGCGCCAGCAGCCGGTTTGGAGGGGCCTACAATGAGCAGTTCTTC; cdr3_aa: CASSRFGGAYNEQFF; clone_size: -; j_call: TRBJ2-1; d_call: -; v_call: TRBV5-1